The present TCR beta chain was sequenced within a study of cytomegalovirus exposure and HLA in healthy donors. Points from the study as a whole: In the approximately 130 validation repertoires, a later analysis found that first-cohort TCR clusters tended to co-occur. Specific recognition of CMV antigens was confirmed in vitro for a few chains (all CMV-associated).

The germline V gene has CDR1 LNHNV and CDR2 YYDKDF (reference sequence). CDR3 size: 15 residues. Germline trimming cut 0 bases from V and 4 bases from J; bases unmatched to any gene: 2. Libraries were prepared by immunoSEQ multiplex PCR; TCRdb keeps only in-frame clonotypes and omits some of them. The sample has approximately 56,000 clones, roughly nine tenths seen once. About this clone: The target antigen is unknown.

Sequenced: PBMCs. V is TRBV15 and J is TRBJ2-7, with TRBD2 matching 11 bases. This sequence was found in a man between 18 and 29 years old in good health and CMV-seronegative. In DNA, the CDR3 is TGTGCCACCAGCAGAGAGACTAGCGGGATTTACGAGCAGTACTTC. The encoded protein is CATSRETSGIYEQYF.